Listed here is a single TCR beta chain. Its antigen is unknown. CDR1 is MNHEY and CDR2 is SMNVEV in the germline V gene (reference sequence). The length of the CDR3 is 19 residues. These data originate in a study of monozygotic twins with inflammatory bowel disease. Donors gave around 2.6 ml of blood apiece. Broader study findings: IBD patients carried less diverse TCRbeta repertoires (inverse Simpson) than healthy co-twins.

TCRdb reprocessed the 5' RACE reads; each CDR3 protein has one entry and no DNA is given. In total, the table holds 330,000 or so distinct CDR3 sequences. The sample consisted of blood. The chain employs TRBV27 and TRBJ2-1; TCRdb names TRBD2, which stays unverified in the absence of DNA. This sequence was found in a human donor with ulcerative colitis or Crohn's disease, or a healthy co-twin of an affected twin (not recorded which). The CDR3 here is CASSLGGPWDTRSYNEQFF.